Listed here is a single T cell receptor beta chain. This CDR3 has 12 amino acids. The germline V gene encodes CDR1 SQVTM and CDR2 ANQGSEA. V was pared by 0 bases and J by 8 bases, with 10 bases between. Assay: immunoSEQ multiplex PCR; the TCRdb copy retains only in-frame clones and omits some. The profile covers several thousand clones, with about 80% appearing a single time and around 8% taken by the ten largest. The data originate from a study of neoadjuvant nivolumab and ipilimumab in lung cancer. This sequence originates from an adult with non-small cell lung cancer. Material: tumor tissue, obtained after neoadjuvant nivolumab, alone or with ipilimumab, at or shortly before surgery. V and J are TRBV29-1 and TRBJ1-1; no firm D call. DNA of the CDR3: TGCAGCGTTGAAGAGAATAGGGAGGAAGCTTTCTTT. Its translation is CSVEENREEAFF.